The T cell receptor beta chain under discussion was sequenced for a study of CD8 T cells in ankylosing spondylitis (dated by TCRdb to 2017 to 2019). Some background on the complete study: T cell receptor beta repertoires were profiled in healthy donors and ankylosing spondylitis patients so that disease-linked TCR variants could be found. The full study cohort was made up of about two dozen ankylosing spondylitis patients and approximately 100 healthy donors. Peripheral blood was sampled, and synovial fluid was also collected from ankylosing spondylitis patients. Study-wide conclusions, independent of this receptor: A CD8+ phenotype was shown by the disease-linked clones, which were found at relatively low frequencies in peripheral blood. Some motif variants had previously been reported in the synovial fluid and blood of reactive arthritis patients, which suggests shared mechanisms of disease initiation. Blood from ankylosing spondylitis patients appeared to be characterized by a TCR beta motif made up of under ten highly homologous amino acid variants. Significant enrichment of the disease-linked clones was reported in matched synovial fluid samples from ankylosing spondylitis patients.

Reads for this sample came from an Illumina HiSeq 2500. TCR beta libraries were prepared by quantitative 5'-RACE with molecular barcodes. On the study's bioinformatics: A new computational method, built on a probabilistic model of VDJ rearrangement, was used to identify disease-linked TCR variants. In TCRdb, the public reads were trimmed at Q25 with fastp and aligned with MiXCR, with productive beta chains retained. Entries are consolidated by CDR3 protein sequence, retaining the most common genes and DNA. It is TCRdb's table, rather than the study itself, that gives the V and J calls and clone size. The sample profile shows some 220,000 distinct CDR3 sequences; 7.3% of them were found once. In total, the top ten clones hold 13% to 15% of the sample. The germline V gene provides CDR1 SGHVS and CDR2 FNYEAQ. From the cysteine up to the phenylalanine, the CDR3 has a length of 14 residues. The only DNA kept is the CDR3, 42 bases in frame from the first base. The junction carries 18 bases between V and J, which are trimmed by 4 bases and 12 bases respectively.

In its sample, this clonotype was seen many times. Its antigen remains undetermined. No base qualities exist here, and no much larger clone lies one base off it. This clonotype was sampled from a male donor with ankylosing spondylitis. The sequence links TRBV7-6 to TRBJ1-4, with no confident D gene call. Sequencing was done on a sample of blood, either unsorted or a sorted T cell fraction (not recorded which). The nucleotide sequence is given as TGTGCCAGCAGCTCTAGACTACCCGGTGATGAACTGTTTTTT. Its amino acids are CASSSRLPGDELFF. Supplemented by the reference TRBV7-6 and TRBJ1-4 proteins around the CDR3, the complete variable domain is GAGVSQSPRYKVTKRGQDVALRCDPISGHVSLYWYRQALGQGPEFLTYFNYEAQQDKSGLPNDRFSAERPEGSISTLTIQRTEQRDSAMYRCASSSRLPGDELFFGSGTQLSVL.